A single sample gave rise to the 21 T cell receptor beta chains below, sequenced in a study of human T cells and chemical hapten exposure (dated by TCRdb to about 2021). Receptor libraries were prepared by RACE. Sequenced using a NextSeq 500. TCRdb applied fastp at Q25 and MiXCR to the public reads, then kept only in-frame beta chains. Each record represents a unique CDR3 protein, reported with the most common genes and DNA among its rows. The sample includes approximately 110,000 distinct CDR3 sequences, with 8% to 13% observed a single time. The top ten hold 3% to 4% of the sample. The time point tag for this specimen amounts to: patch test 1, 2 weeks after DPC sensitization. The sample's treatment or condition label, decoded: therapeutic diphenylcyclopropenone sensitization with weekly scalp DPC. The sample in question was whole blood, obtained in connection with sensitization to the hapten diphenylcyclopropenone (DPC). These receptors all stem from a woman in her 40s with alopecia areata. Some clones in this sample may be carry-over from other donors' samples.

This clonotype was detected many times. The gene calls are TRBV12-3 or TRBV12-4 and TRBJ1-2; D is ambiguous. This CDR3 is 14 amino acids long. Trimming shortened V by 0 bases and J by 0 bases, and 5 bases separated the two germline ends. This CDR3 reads CASSLASTNYGYTF. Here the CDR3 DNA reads TGTGCCAGCAGTTTAGCCAGCACTAACTATGGCTACACCTTC.

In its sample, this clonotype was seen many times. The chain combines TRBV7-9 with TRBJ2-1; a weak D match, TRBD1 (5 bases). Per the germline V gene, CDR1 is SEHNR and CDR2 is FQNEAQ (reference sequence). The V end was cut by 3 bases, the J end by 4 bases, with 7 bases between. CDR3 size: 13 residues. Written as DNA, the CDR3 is TGTGCCAGCAGCTTTAGACAGTACAATGAGCAGTTCTTC. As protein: CASSFRQYNEQFF.

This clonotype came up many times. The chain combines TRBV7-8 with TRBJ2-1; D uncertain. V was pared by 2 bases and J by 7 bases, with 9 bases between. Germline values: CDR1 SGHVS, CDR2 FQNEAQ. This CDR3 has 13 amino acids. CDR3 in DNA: TGTGCCAGCAGCTTATCCCGCGAGAATGAGCAGTTCTTC. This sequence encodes CASSLSRENEQFF.

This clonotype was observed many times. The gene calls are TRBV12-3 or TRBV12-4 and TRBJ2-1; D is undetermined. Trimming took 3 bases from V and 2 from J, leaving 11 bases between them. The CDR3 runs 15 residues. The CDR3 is CASSLVGPAYNEQFF. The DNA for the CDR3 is TGTGCCAGCAGTTTGGTCGGACCCGCCTACAATGAGCAGTTCTTC.

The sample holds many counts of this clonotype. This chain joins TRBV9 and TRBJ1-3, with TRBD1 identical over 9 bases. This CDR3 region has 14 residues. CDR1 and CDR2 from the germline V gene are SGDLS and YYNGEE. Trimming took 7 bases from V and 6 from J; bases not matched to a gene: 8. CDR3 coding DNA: TGTGCCAGCGGGAAACAGGGGGCGGAAAACACCATATATTTT. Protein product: CASGKQGAENTIYF.

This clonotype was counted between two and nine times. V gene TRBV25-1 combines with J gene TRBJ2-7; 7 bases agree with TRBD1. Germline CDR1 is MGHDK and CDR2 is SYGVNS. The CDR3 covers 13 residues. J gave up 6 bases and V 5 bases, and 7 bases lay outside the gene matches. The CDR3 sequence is CASSPRQGGEQYF. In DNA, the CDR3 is TGTGCCAGCAGTCCTCGACAGGGCGGCGAGCAGTACTTC.

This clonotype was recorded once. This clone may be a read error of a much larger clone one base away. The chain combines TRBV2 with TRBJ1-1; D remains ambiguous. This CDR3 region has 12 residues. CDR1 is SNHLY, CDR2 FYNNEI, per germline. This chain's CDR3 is CVSTLWGTEAFF. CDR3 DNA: TGTGTCAGCACCCTTTGGGGCACTGAAGCTTTCTTT.

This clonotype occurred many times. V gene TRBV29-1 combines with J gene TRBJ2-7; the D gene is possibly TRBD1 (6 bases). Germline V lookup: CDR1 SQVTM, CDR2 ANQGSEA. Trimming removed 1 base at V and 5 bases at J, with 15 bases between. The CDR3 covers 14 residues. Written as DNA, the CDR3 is TGCAGCGTTGAAGTGGGGGCAGGAGGCGACGAGCAGTACTTC. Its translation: CSVEVGAGGDEQYF.

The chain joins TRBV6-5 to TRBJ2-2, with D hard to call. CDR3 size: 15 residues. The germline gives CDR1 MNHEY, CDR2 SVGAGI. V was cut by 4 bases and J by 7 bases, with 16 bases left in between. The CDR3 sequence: CASSWGIGQVGELFF. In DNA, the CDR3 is TGTGCCAGCAGTTGGGGTATAGGGCAAGTCGGGGAGCTGTTTTTT.

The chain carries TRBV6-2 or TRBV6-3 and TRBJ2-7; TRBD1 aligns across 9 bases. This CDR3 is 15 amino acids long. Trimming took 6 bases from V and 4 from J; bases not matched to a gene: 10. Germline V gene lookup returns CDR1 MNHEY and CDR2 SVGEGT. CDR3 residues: CASRTPGQGAYEQYF. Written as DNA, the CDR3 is TGTGCCAGCAGAACACCGGGACAGGGTGCATACGAGCAGTACTTC.

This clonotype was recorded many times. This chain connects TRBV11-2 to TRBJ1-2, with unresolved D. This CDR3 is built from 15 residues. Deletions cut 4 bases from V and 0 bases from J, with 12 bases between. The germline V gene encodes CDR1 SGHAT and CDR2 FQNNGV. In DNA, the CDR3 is TGTGCCAGCAGCTCCCAGAGGGCAGCTAACTATGGCTACACCTTC. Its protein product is CASSSQRAANYGYTF.

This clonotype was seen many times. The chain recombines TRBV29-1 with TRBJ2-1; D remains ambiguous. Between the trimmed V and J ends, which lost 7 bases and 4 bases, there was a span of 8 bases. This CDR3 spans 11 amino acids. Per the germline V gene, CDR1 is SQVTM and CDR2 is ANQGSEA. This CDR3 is CSAGEYNEQFF. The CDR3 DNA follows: TGCAGCGCTGGCGAGTACAATGAGCAGTTCTTC.

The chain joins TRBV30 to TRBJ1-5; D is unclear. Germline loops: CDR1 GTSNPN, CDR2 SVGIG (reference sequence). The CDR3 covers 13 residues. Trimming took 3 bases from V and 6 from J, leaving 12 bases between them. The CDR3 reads CAWSMGAGQPQHF. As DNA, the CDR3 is TGTGCCTGGAGCATGGGAGCGGGTCAGCCCCAGCATTTT.

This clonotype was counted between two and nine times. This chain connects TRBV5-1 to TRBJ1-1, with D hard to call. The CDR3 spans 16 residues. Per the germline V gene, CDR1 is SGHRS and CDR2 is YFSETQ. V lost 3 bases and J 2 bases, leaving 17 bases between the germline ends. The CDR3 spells CASSSTPVRPNTEAFF. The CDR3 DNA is TGCGCCAGCAGCTCAACACCCGTCCGTCCAAACACTGAAGCTTTCTTT. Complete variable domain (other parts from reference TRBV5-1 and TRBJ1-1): KAGVTQTPRYLIKTRGQQVTLSCSPISGHRSVSWYQQTPGQGLQFLFEYFSETQRNKGNFPGRFSGRQFSNSRSEMNVSTLELGDSALYLCASSSTPVRPNTEAFFGQGTRLTVV.

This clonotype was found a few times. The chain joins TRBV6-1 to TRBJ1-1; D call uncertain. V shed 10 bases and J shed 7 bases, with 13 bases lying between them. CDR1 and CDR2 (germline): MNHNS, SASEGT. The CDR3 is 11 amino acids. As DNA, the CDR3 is TGTGCCACCTCCCTGGCGCTTGAAGCTTTCTTT. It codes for CATSLALEAFF.

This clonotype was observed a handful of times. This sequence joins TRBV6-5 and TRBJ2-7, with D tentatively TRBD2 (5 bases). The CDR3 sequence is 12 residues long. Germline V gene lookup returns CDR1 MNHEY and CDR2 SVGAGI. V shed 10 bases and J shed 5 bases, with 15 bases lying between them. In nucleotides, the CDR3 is TGTGCCACTCGTCCGAGGGTTAACGAGCAGTACTTC. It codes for CATRPRVNEQYF.

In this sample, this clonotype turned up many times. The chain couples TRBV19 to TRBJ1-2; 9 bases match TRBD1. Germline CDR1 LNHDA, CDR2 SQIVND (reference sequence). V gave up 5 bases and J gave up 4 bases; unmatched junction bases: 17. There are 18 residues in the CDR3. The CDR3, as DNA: TGTGCCAGTAGTTCAACCGGGACAGGGAGCTATCATTCCTATGGCTACACCTTC. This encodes CASSSTGTGSYHSYGYTF. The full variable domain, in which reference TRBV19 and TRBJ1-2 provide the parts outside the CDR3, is DGGITQSPKYLFRKEGQNVTLSCEQNLNHDAMYWYRQDPGQGLRLIYYSQIVNDFQKGDIAEGYSVSREKKESFPLTVTSAQKNPTAFYLCASSSTGTGSYHSYGYTFGSGTRLTVV.

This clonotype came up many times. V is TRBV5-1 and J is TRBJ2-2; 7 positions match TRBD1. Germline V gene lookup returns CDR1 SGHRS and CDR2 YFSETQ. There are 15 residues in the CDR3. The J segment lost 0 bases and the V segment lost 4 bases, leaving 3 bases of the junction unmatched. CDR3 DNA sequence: TGCGCCAGCAGCAAAGGGACAGCGAACACCGGGGAGCTGTTTTTT. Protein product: CASSKGTANTGELFF.

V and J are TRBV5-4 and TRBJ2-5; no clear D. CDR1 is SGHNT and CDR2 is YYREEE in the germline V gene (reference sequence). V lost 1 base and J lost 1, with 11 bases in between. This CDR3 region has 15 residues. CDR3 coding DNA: TGTGCCAGCAGCTTGTCCACAGACTTCCAAGAGACCCAGTACTTC. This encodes CASSLSTDFQETQYF.

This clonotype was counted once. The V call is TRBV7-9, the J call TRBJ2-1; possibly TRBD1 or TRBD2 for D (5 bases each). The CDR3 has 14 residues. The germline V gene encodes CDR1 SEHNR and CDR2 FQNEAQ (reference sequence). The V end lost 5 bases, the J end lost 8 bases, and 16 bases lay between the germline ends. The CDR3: CASSRDLYADEQFF. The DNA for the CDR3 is TGTGCCAGCAGCCGGGACCTATACGCGGATGAGCAGTTCTTC.

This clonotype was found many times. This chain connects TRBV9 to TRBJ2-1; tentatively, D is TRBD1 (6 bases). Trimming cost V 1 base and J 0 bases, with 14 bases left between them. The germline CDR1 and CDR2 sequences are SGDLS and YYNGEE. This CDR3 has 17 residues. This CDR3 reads CASSVSLRDNSYNEQFF. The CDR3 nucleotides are TGTGCCAGCAGCGTAAGCCTCAGGGACAACTCCTACAATGAGCAGTTCTTC. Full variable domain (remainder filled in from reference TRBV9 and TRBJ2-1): DSGVTQTPKHLITATGQRVTLRCSPRSGDLSVYWYQQSLDQGLQFLIQYYNGEERAKGNILERFSAQQFPDLHSELNLSSLELGDSALYFCASSVSLRDNSYNEQFFGPGTRLTVL.